A single sample gave rise to the 22 T cell receptor beta chains below, sequenced in a study of blood T cells in healthy people across ages. Then a second PCR, running roughly 7 to 11 cycles, was carried out with a sample-barcoded 5' primer and a J-beta primer mix. TCRdb re-called the 5' RACE reads through MiXCR, storing one row per CDR3 protein. Of over a million distinct CDR3 sequences in the sample, approximately 59% are singletons; the top ten hold 6.5% to 8.5%. Source material: blood. Receptor source: a young man in good health.

This chain connects TRBV4-3 to TRBJ1-4; D is perhaps TRBD1 (5 bases). Germline CDR1 reads LGHNA; CDR2 reads YSLEER. V was trimmed by 0 bases and J by 8 bases, leaving 10 bases between them. The CDR3 contains 14 residues. The CDR3 DNA reads as TGCGCCAGCAGCCAAGATTGGGACGGGGAAAAACTGTTTTTT. Translation: CASSQDWDGEKLFF.

This chain's CDR3 is CASSSGTGTDTGELFF. CDR3 coding DNA: TGTGCCAGCAGTTCCGGGACAGGGACGGACACCGGGGAGCTGTTTTTT. The genes are TRBV6-5 and TRBJ2-2; 9 bases are a match to TRBD1. The CDR3 length is 16 residues. Trimming removed 4 bases from V and 3 bases from J; junction bases left unmatched: 6. CDR1 and CDR2 from the germline V gene are MNHEY and SVGAGI.

The genes are TRBV27 and TRBJ2-1, with D uncertain. From germline, CDR1 is MNHEY and CDR2 SMNVEV (reference sequence). With 3 bases removed from V and 10 bases from J, the gap between germline ends came to 13 bases. The CDR3 extends over 13 amino acids. CDR3 sequence reads: CASSFPGFGEQFF. The CDR3 nucleotides are TGTGCCAGCAGTTTCCCCGGATTTGGAGAGCAGTTCTTC.

This clonotype was counted between two and nine times. V gene TRBV11-2 combines with J gene TRBJ2-5; tentative D call: TRBD2 (6 bases). Germline V gene lookup returns CDR1 SGHAT and CDR2 FQNNGV. The V and J ends lost 4 bases and 2 bases respectively, with 14 bases between them. The length of the CDR3 is 15 residues. Here the CDR3 DNA reads TGTGCCAGCAGCTCCTCGATGGGGGGACAAGAGACCCAGTACTTC. Its translation: CASSSSMGGQETQYF.

In this sample, this clonotype turned up a few times. The genes are TRBV29-1 and TRBJ1-2, with D unclear. The V and J ends lost 6 bases and 4 bases respectively, with 15 bases between them. There are 13 residues in the CDR3. The V gene's germline CDR1 is SQVTM and CDR2 ANQGSEA. CDR3 residues: CSVSTSPIYGYTF. The CDR3 region has the DNA TGCAGCGTCTCCACCAGTCCGATCTATGGCTACACCTTC.

This clonotype appeared a few times. The gene calls are TRBV29-1 and TRBJ1-1; 7 bases match TRBD1. This CDR3 is built from 13 residues. V lost 8 bases and J lost 5; bases outside the gene matches: 11. Germline loops: CDR1 SQVTM, CDR2 ANQGSEA. CDR3 loop: CSNHRGEGTEAFF. The DNA of the CDR3 is TGCAGCAACCACAGGGGAGAGGGGACTGAAGCTTTCTTT.

The chain employs TRBV29-1 and TRBJ2-1; unclear D gene. CDR1 SQVTM and CDR2 ANQGSEA come from the germline V gene. This CDR3 has 17 residues. With 4 bases removed from V and 1 base from J, the gap between germline ends came to 20 bases. In DNA, the CDR3 is TGCAGCGTTGTGGACGCCCGGGCATCAGAATCCTACAATGAGCAGTTCTTC. Its protein is CSVVDARASESYNEQFF.

This clonotype was seen a handful of times. The V gene is TRBV10-3, the J gene TRBJ2-1; perhaps TRBD1 as D (6 bases). V lost 3 bases to trimming and J lost 10 bases, with 13 bases between them. Germline CDR1 is ENHRY and CDR2 is SYGVKD. The CDR3 length is 13 residues. For the CDR3, the DNA is TGTGCCATCAGTGACAGGGGTCTTCGGGAGCAGTTCTTC. Protein product: CAISDRGLREQFF.

This chain connects TRBV15 to TRBJ2-7; maybe TRBD2 (7 bases). Looked up from germline, CDR1 is LNHNV and CDR2 is YYDKDF (reference sequence). Trimming cost V 8 bases and J 6 bases, with 23 bases left between them. The CDR3 length is 15 residues. The CDR3 reads CATGSLGKRGGEQYF. The CDR3 DNA is TGTGCCACCGGGAGCTTAGGAAAGAGGGGGGGCGAGCAGTACTTC.

The CDR3 spells CASSLGAPQNTEAFF. In DNA form, the CDR3 reads TGCGCCAGCAGCTTGGGGGCACCCCAGAACACTGAAGCTTTCTTT. V and J are TRBV5-1 and TRBJ1-1; D is unclear. In germline, CDR1 is SGHRS, CDR2 YFSETQ. With 0 bases removed from V and 1 base from J, the gap between germline ends came to 10 bases. This CDR3 spans 15 amino acids.

V is TRBV7-9 and J is TRBJ1-5; D is possibly TRBD1 (5 bases). This CDR3 has 15 amino acids. Germline values: CDR1 SEHNR, CDR2 FQNEAQ (reference sequence). With 4 bases removed from V and 5 bases from J, the gap between germline ends came to 15 bases. Here the CDR3 reads CASSSPAGGDQPQHF. The CDR3 DNA sequence: TGTGCCAGCAGCTCCCCGGCGGGGGGGGATCAGCCCCAGCATTTT.

The V gene is TRBV7-9, the J gene TRBJ2-5, with unresolved D. Germline values: CDR1 SEHNR, CDR2 FQNEAQ (reference sequence). Trimming took 7 bases from V and 1 from J, leaving 10 bases between them. This CDR3 has 13 residues. The CDR3 coding sequence is TGTGCCAGCATCCTTTTGCCCCAAGAGACCCAGTACTTC. Translation: CASILLPQETQYF.

The chain links TRBV20-1 to TRBJ2-3; D is uncertain. The CDR3 length is 12 residues. Germline V CDR1 and CDR2: DFQATT, SNEGSKA (reference sequence). Trimming took 2 bases from V and 9 from J, leaving 12 bases between them. The CDR3 sequence is CSARLPPGTQYF. DNA for the CDR3: TGCAGTGCTAGACTTCCGCCAGGAACGCAGTATTTT.

The chain carries TRBV28 and TRBJ2-4; weak D call: TRBD2 (5 bases). The last part of the DNA fits TRBJ2-5 better; the J call may be wrong. From germline, CDR1 is MDHEN and CDR2 SYDVKM. The CDR3 has 13 residues. CDR3 nucleotide sequence: TGTGCCAGCAGCGAGGGAGTTCGGGGGACCCAGTACTTC. Encoded protein: CASSEGVRGTQYF.

The gene calls are TRBV20-1 and TRBJ2-3; possible D gene TRBD2, 7 bases. Germline CDR1 reads DFQATT; CDR2 reads SNEGSKA (reference sequence). The CDR3 is made up of 15 amino acids. Trimming took off 6 bases at V and 8 bases at J, with 24 bases between the two ends. CDR3 residues: CSATPAGEDRGTQYF. In nucleotides, the CDR3 is TGCAGTGCCACTCCTGCGGGAGAGGACAGAGGTACGCAGTATTTT.

The chain has TRBV6-6 and TRBJ2-3, with a tentative D call TRBD1 (6 bases). This CDR3 has 14 amino acids. In germline, CDR1 is MNHNY, CDR2 SVGAGI (reference sequence). V was pared by 4 bases and J by 0 bases, with 8 bases between. This CDR3 is CASSWGPSTDTQYF. In DNA, the CDR3 is TGTGCCAGCAGTTGGGGGCCTAGCACAGATACGCAGTATTTT.

This chain links TRBV7-9 with TRBJ1-2; no firm D call. Germline values: CDR1 SEHNR, CDR2 FQNEAQ (reference sequence). Trimming pared 1 base from V and 3 bases from J, leaving 15 bases between. The CDR3 spans 16 residues. The CDR3 DNA reads as TGTGCCAGCAGCTTAGACCTGACCAGGAACGACTATGGCTACACCTTC. The encoded protein is CASSLDLTRNDYGYTF. Looking up the rest from reference TRBV7-9 and TRBJ1-2 gives the full variable domain: DTGVSQNPRHKITKRGQNVTFRCDPISEHNRLYWYRQTLGQGPEFLTYFQNEAQLEKSRLLSDRFSAERPKGSFSTLEIQRTEQGDSAMYLCASSLDLTRNDYGYTFGSGTRLTVV.

This clonotype occurred a few times. The chain uses TRBV27 and TRBJ2-5; TRBD1 aligns across 9 bases. The J call is in doubt because the DNA end fits TRBJ2-7 better. The CDR3 contains 15 residues. The germline V gene has CDR1 MNHEY and CDR2 SMNVEV (reference sequence). CDR3 nucleotides: TGTGCCAGTTCTTTCACCGGGACAGGGCTTTACGAGCAGTACTTC. Translating gives CASSFTGTGLYEQYF.

The CDR3 sequence is CASRLADRGISYGYTF. In nucleotides, the CDR3 is TGTGCCAGCAGATTGGCTGACAGGGGAATTAGCTATGGCTACACCTTC. The genes are TRBV6-2 or TRBV6-3 and TRBJ1-2, with TRBD1 matching 8 bases. With 6 bases clipped from V and 4 bases from J, the junction kept 13 bases outside the gene matches. The CDR3 totals 16 residues. Germline V CDR1 and CDR2: MNHEY, SVGEGT.

V and J are TRBV5-5 and TRBJ1-5, with D unresolved. V lost 0 bases to trimming and J lost 3 bases, with 13 bases between them. The CDR3 sequence is 16 residues long. Germline CDR1 and CDR2: SGHKS and YYEKEE (reference sequence). The CDR3 DNA sequence: TGTGCCAGCAGCTTGGCCCTGCAGGCTTACAATCAGCCCCAGCATTTT. Translation: CASSLALQAYNQPQHF.

The sample holds a few counts of this clonotype. Relative to the germline gene, one junction end is altered; a read error may explain this. This chain's CDR3 is CASSLSFGTDTQYF. CDR3 nucleotide sequence: TGTGCCAGTAGTTTAAGTTTCGGCACAGATACGCAGTATTTT. V usage is TRBV27 and J usage is TRBJ2-3; unclear D gene. This CDR3 region has 14 residues. Germline V gives CDR1 MNHEY, CDR2 SMNVEV (reference sequence).

The J gene is TRBJ1-1, the V gene TRBV12-3 or TRBV12-4; D is perhaps TRBD1 (6 bases). The length of the CDR3 is 15 residues. V lost 7 bases to trimming and J lost 0 bases, with 15 bases between them. Here the CDR3 reads CASTLGATVNTEAFF. CDR3 in DNA: TGTGCCAGCACCTTGGGGGCAACCGTGAACACTGAAGCTTTCTTT.